This note documents a single T cell receptor (beta chain) sequence. Antigen: not known. This entry is derived from a study of T cells expressing NK-cell markers. For the study at large: CD3+CD56+NKG2C+, CD3+CD56+NKG2C- and CD3+CD56-NKG2C+ T cells, once sorted, supplied the TCR beta repertoires. Study-level points and caveats: What remained unclear was the HCMV specificity of expanded NKG2C+ T cell clones. Dominant NKG2C+ clonotypes in five or six donors made up roughly 1.0-8% of CD8+ T cells.

From the 5' RACE reads, TCRdb lists one entry per CDR3 protein and no DNA. This sample contains about 380,000 distinct CDR3 sequences. The length of the CDR3 is 14 residues. From germline, CDR1 is SEHNR and CDR2 FQNEAQ (reference sequence). V usage is TRBV7-9 and J usage is TRBJ1-2; checking the TCRdb D call of TRBD1 is not possible without DNA. The receptor comes from a man aged 18 to 69 in good health. The material sequenced was blood T cells: a sorted CD56 or NKG2C T cell subset, CD4+ or CD8+ T cells, or bulk PBMC T cells (not recorded which). CDR3: CASSVGTAIYGYTF.